These 23 T cell receptor beta chains were sequenced from one sample in a study of beta chain features in type 1 diabetes (dated by TCRdb to the late 2010s). The library was obtained by the immunoSEQ multiplex PCR assay. All of the isolated RNA was reverse transcribed with the High Capacity cDNA Reverse Transcription Kit, so expressed TCRB transcripts were sequenced. TCRdb holds this immuneACCESS table with in-frame rearrangements only. Some clones are missing; in checked studies, unresolved V genes explain under half, and the rest has no known cause. In all, the sample holds around 300,000 clones, and around 7.3% of those were seen once. The ten largest clones represent roughly 1% of the sample. The sample was central memory CD4+ T cells from blood. These receptors were taken from a woman aged 18-29 years in good health.

In its sample, this clone was seen a few times. The rearrangement uses TRBV4-1 and TRBJ2-4; 7 bases are shared with TRBD2. Trimming cost V 3 bases and J 8 bases; bases outside gene matches: 7. The length of the CDR3 is 14 residues. Germline lookup yields CDR1 MGHRA and CDR2 YSYEKL. For the CDR3, the DNA is TGCGCCAGCAGCCAGCAGGGAGGGGCGGACATTCAGTACTTC. This translates into CASSQQGGADIQYF.

This clone has only a few counts. The V call is TRBV5-1, the J call TRBJ2-7, with TRBD1 identical over 11 bases. The germline V gene encodes CDR1 SGHRS and CDR2 YFSETQ. Trimming at V came to 0 bases and at J to 5 bases, leaving 4 bases not matched to a gene. The CDR3 contains 15 residues. The CDR3 sequence is CASSLDGQGAHEQYV. CDR3 nucleotides: TGCGCCAGCAGCTTGGATGGACAGGGGGCTCACGAGCAGTACGTC.

This sequence joins TRBV6-6 and TRBJ1-1; 8 bases are a match to TRBD1. Trimming took 6 bases from V and 1 from J; bases not matched to a gene: 4. This CDR3 region has 14 residues. Germline CDR1 reads MNHNY; CDR2 reads SVGAGI (reference sequence). The CDR3 sequence is CASSYGQGNTEAFF. CDR3 DNA: TGTGCCAGCAGCTACGGACAGGGGAACACTGAAGCTTTCTTT.

The CDR3 DNA sequence: TGTGCCAGCGTCGGACCTAGCGGGGAGCTGTTTTTT. Its translation: CASVGPSGELFF. The chain employs TRBV9 and TRBJ2-2; no firm D call. V was shortened by 7 bases and J by 7 bases, with 11 bases between the two germline ends. This CDR3 has 12 residues. Germline lookup yields CDR1 SGDLS and CDR2 YYNGEE.

In the case of this clone: A read error may be the cause here, since a much bigger clone is one base away. V and J are TRBV14 and TRBJ1-1, with unresolved D. The CDR3 runs to 13 residues. Trimming took off 2 bases at V and 0 bases at J, with 4 bases between the two ends. From germline, CDR1 is SGHDN and CDR2 FVKESK. Here the CDR3 DNA reads TGTGCCAGCAGCCAACAGATGAACACTGAAGCTTTCTTT. As protein: CASSQQMNTEAFF.

This clone was seen only a few times. The chain employs TRBV29-1 and TRBJ2-2, with a weak D call TRBD2 (6 bases). The germline V gene has CDR1 SQVTM and CDR2 ANQGSEA. The CDR3 contains 17 residues. V lost 2 bases and J lost 6, with 22 bases in between. The CDR3: CSVEYGDGVKRAGELFF. The CDR3 nucleotides read TGCAGCGTTGAATACGGGGATGGGGTAAAGCGGGCCGGGGAGCTGTTTTTT.

This clone was detected ten times or more. The chain couples TRBV30 to TRBJ2-7; D tentatively fits TRBD1 or TRBD2 (5 bases each). V was pared by 7 bases and J by 2 bases, with 18 bases between. Germline loops: CDR1 GTSNPN, CDR2 SVGIG (reference sequence). The CDR3 covers 14 residues. CDR3 nucleotide sequence: TGTGCCTCACGCAGAGGGCAGGGCCCCTACGAGCAGTACTTC. The encoded protein is CASRRGQGPYEQYF.

This clone was seen repeatedly, ten times or more. V and J are TRBV7-9 and TRBJ2-1, with 11 bases lining up with TRBD2. Germline assignment: CDR1 SEHNR and CDR2 FQNEAQ (reference sequence). The V gene end was trimmed by 0 bases and the J gene end by 6 bases; junction bases not matched to a gene: 4. The CDR3 loop spans 16 amino acids. CDR3 residues: CASSLAGTSGPNEQFF. The CDR3 nucleotides are TGTGCCAGCAGCTTAGCGGGGACTAGCGGTCCCAATGAGCAGTTCTTC.

The V and J genes are TRBV18 and TRBJ1-1; 9 bases fit TRBD1. CDR1 is KGHSH and CDR2 is LQKENI in the germline V gene. V was pared by 2 bases and J by 11 bases, with 12 bases of the junction left unmatched. CDR3 size: 15 residues. The DNA of the CDR3 is TGTGCCAGCTCACCAGGACAGGGGACGCTTGGTGAGGCTTTCTTT. It codes for CASSPGQGTLGEAFF.

The chain uses TRBV4-2 and TRBJ2-7, with 7 bases matching TRBD1. The V gene's germline CDR1 is LGHNA and CDR2 YNFKEQ. The CDR3 sequence is 16 residues long. Trimming removed 6 bases from V and 3 bases from J; junction bases left unmatched: 14. CDR3 region: CASRDPAGTASYEQYF. The CDR3 coding sequence is TGTGCCAGCAGGGACCCCGCCGGGACAGCGAGCTACGAGCAGTACTTC.

The rearrangement joins TRBV7-6 to TRBJ2-5; 7 nucleotides agree with TRBD1. The CDR3 extends over 20 amino acids. CDR1 is SGHVS and CDR2 is FNYEAQ in the germline V gene. Unmatched junction bases numbered 26, after V lost 5 bases and J lost 5 bases. Here the CDR3 reads CASSPLGVGDSDLYLETQYF. CDR3 in DNA: TGTGCCAGCAGCCCCCTCGGGGTAGGGGACAGCGACCTTTATCTTGAGACCCAGTACTTC. Supplemented by reference TRBV7-6 and TRBJ2-5, the full variable domain reads GAGVSQSPRYKVTKRGQDVALRCDPISGHVSLYWYRQALGQGPEFLTYFNYEAQQDKSGLPNDRFSAERPEGSISTLTIQRTEQRDSAMYRCASSPLGVGDSDLYLETQYFGPGTRLLVL.

This clone was seen only a few times. The chain has TRBV28 and TRBJ2-3, with D unclear. Trimming removed 1 base from V and 8 bases from J, with 7 bases in between. The germline V gene has CDR1 MDHEN and CDR2 SYDVKM. The CDR3 runs to 12 residues. The CDR3 loop reads CASSLSVGTQYF. CDR3 DNA sequence: TGTGCCAGCAGTTTATCGGTGGGTACGCAGTATTTT.

This clone has just a few counts. V and J are TRBV11-1 and TRBJ2-1; D is unresolved. The V gene's germline CDR1 is SGHAT and CDR2 FQDESV (reference sequence). V lost 5 bases to trimming and J lost 9 bases, with 20 bases between them. This CDR3 region has 15 residues. Here the CDR3 reads CASSLKSLSTAEQFF. CDR3 nucleotides: TGTGCCAGCAGCCTAAAGAGTCTGTCAACCGCTGAGCAGTTCTTC.

This clone was observed a few times. V gene TRBV14 combines with J gene TRBJ1-1; TRBD1 agrees at 7 bases. CDR3 length: 13 residues. Per germline, CDR1 SGHDN and CDR2 FVKESK. V trimming: 4 bases; J trimming: 4 bases; junction bases outside the gene matches: 3. The CDR3 DNA follows: TGTGCCAGCAGCCCACAGGGGTTCACTGAAGCTTTCTTT. Protein product: CASSPQGFTEAFF.

V usage is TRBV7-7 and J usage is TRBJ1-5; D remains ambiguous. Germline V lookup: CDR1 SSHAT, CDR2 FNYEAQ (reference sequence). V was shortened by 4 bases and J by 7 bases, with 11 bases between the two germline ends. This CDR3 contains 13 residues. The CDR3 reads CASSSGPGQPQHF. The CDR3, as DNA: TGTGCCAGCAGCTCTGGGCCGGGGCAGCCCCAGCATTTT.

This clone was detected only a few times. The chain employs TRBV25-1 and TRBJ2-4; no reliable D call. Germline V gene lookup returns CDR1 MGHDK and CDR2 SYGVNS. V was cut by 0 bases and J by 0 bases, with 3 bases left in between. The CDR3 runs 14 residues. In DNA form, the CDR3 reads TGTGCCAGCAGTGAATATACAGCCAAAAACATTCAGTACTTC. Protein: CASSEYTAKNIQYF.

The chain recombines TRBV30 with TRBJ1-2; D is unresolved. Per germline, CDR1 GTSNPN and CDR2 SVGIG (reference sequence). The CDR3 has 11 amino acids. V was trimmed by 4 bases and J by 2 bases, leaving 5 bases between them. This CDR3 is CAWKRNYGYTF. CDR3 nucleotide sequence: TGTGCCTGGAAACGGAACTATGGCTACACCTTC.

This clone was counted between two and nine times. As DNA, the CDR3 is TGTGCCACCGTTCTGGTTCCAGGGAACTATGGCTACACCTTC. Its translation is CATVLVPGNYGYTF. The V gene is TRBV28, the J gene TRBJ1-2, with D tentatively TRBD1 (5 bases). The germline gives CDR1 MDHEN, CDR2 SYDVKM. The CDR3 has 14 amino acids. Trimming took off 10 bases at V and 2 bases at J, with 17 bases between the two ends.

At least ten counts were recorded for this clone. The genes are TRBV6-5 and TRBJ2-7; no clear D. Germline V lookup: CDR1 MNHEY, CDR2 SVGAGI. V shed 8 bases and J shed 3 bases, with 14 bases lying between them. This CDR3 region has 13 residues. DNA of the CDR3: TGTGCCAGCCGCCAGAACCAATTCTACGAGCAGTACGTC. This translates into CASRQNQFYEQYV.

This clone was seen a few times. The chain recombines TRBV6-5 with TRBJ1-2, with D tentatively TRBD1 (6 bases). CDR1 and CDR2 from the germline V gene are MNHEY and SVGAGI. Deletions cut 5 bases from V and 7 bases from J, with 14 bases between. There are 13 residues in the CDR3. In DNA, the CDR3 is TGTGCCAGCAGTCGCCTCGGGGGCAGTGGCTACACCTTC. This codes for CASSRLGGSGYTF.

This clone has only a few counts. The chain links TRBV7-6 to TRBJ1-6; 10 positions match TRBD1. V was pared by 5 bases and J by 9 bases, with 7 bases of the junction left unmatched. Germline V gene lookup returns CDR1 SGHVS and CDR2 FNYEAQ. The CDR3 spans 15 residues. Written as DNA, the CDR3 is TGTGCCAGCAGCCCCAGACAGGGGGCGGGTTCACCCCTCCACTTT. It specifies CASSPRQGAGSPLHF.

The chain combines TRBV4-3 with TRBJ2-7; 9 bases align to TRBD2. The CDR3 consists of 17 residues. Trimming at V came to 0 bases and at J to 1 base, leaving 7 bases not matched to a gene. Germline V gene lookup returns CDR1 LGHNA and CDR2 YSLEER. CDR3 region: CASSQDGKSGGSYEQYV. The DNA of the CDR3 is TGCGCCAGCAGCCAAGATGGAAAAAGCGGGGGGTCCTACGAGCAGTACGTC.

This clone was seen only a few times. The CDR3 coding sequence is TGTGCCAGCAGTGAATTGGGATCCTATGGCTACACCTTC. Translation: CASSELGSYGYTF. This sequence joins TRBV6-5 and TRBJ1-2, with D uncertain. Germline CDR1 and CDR2: MNHEY and SVGAGI. The CDR3 totals 13 residues. Trimming cost V 5 bases and J 4 bases, with 11 bases left between them.